Each of the 26 T cell receptor beta chains below was sequenced from the same sample in a study of cytomegalovirus exposure and HLA in healthy donors. Primers: 60 Vbeta forward and 13 Jbeta reverse. The table came from immunoSEQ multiplex PCR; TCRdb's copy has only in-frame clones and leaves some out. The table has some 120,000 clones, 80% seen once. The sequenced material came from PBMCs. These receptors all stem from a man aged 30 to 39 in good health and CMV-seronegative.

The V and J genes are TRBV27 and TRBJ2-7; possibly TRBD1 for D (5 bases). Looked up from germline, CDR1 is MNHEY and CDR2 is SMNVEV (reference sequence). The germline V and J ends were trimmed by 3 bases and 2 bases, with 11 bases remaining between them. This CDR3 comprises 14 residues. CDR3 region: CASSLDQGAYEQYF. The CDR3 DNA follows: TGTGCCAGCAGTTTGGATCAAGGGGCCTACGAGCAGTACTTC.

The CDR3 nucleotides read TGTGCCAGCACCGCTGACAGACTTAAAGCCAAAAACATTCAGTACTTC. This gives the protein CASTADRLKAKNIQYF. The chain is built from TRBV6-6 and TRBJ2-4; a weak D match, TRBD1 (5 bases). Germline CDR1 and CDR2: MNHNY and SVGAGI (reference sequence). The CDR3 runs 16 residues. V was cut by 7 bases and J by 0 bases, with 16 bases left in between.

J is TRBJ1-3 and V is TRBV9, with no clear D. Trimming took 0 bases from V and 7 from J, leaving 5 bases between them. The CDR3 extends over 12 amino acids. Germline CDR1 and CDR2: SGDLS and YYNGEE. In DNA, the CDR3 is TGTGCCAGCAGCGTAGACGAGAACACCATATATTTT. Protein product: CASSVDENTIYF.

This chain joins TRBV28 and TRBJ2-3; a weak D match, TRBD2 (6 bases). The V end lost 3 bases, the J end lost 0 bases, and 13 bases lay between the germline ends. The CDR3 is 16 amino acids. Germline assignment: CDR1 MDHEN and CDR2 SYDVKM. The CDR3 DNA reads TGTGCCAGCAGTTTGGGGACTTCACCTAGCACAGATACGCAGTATTTT. This sequence encodes CASSLGTSPSTDTQYF. The entire variable domain, with the rest obtained from reference TRBV28 and TRBJ2-3, is as follows: DVKVTQSSRYLVKRTGEKVFLECVQDMDHENMFWYRQDPGLGLRLIYFSYDVKMKEKGDIPEGYSVSREKKERFSLILESASTNQTSMYLCASSLGTSPSTDTQYFGPGTRLTVL.

For the CDR3, the DNA is TGTGCCAGCAGCCGGTTGGTATCCGGGGAGCTGTTTTTT. This encodes CASSRLVSGELFF. V gene TRBV7-9 combines with J gene TRBJ2-2, with D hard to call. Trimming removed 5 bases from V and 6 bases from J, with 10 bases in between. The CDR3 loop spans 13 amino acids. Germline V CDR1 and CDR2: SEHNR, FQNEAQ (reference sequence). The whole variable domain, remainder taken from reference TRBV7-9 and TRBJ2-2, is DTGVSQNPRHKITKRGQNVTFRCDPISEHNRLYWYRQTLGQGPEFLTYFQNEAQLEKSRLLSDRFSAERPKGSFSTLEIQRTEQGDSAMYLCASSRLVSGELFFGEGSRLTVL.

This clone turned up a few times. Distinct nucleotide sequences in the sample also encode this CDR3. The CDR3 reads CASSLAGDRGMFGEKLFF. The CDR3 DNA follows: TGCGCCAGCAGCTTGGCCGGCGACAGGGGGATGTTCGGTGAAAAACTGTTTTTT. The chain is built from TRBV5-1 and TRBJ1-4, with 9 bases lining up with TRBD1. V was clipped by 0 bases and J by 7 bases; unmatched bases: 13. The germline CDR1 and CDR2 sequences are SGHRS and YFSETQ. This CDR3 region has 18 residues.

The rearrangement uses TRBV5-1 and TRBJ2-7, with 11 bases identical to TRBD2. V lost 0 bases and J lost 0; bases outside the gene matches: 2. Germline assignment: CDR1 SGHRS and CDR2 YFSETQ. This CDR3 contains 16 residues. CDR3 protein: CASSLALAGASYEQYF. The CDR3 DNA follows: TGCGCCAGCAGCTTGGCACTAGCGGGAGCCTCCTACGAGCAGTACTTC.

The V call is TRBV10-3, the J call TRBJ1-2; 7 nucleotides line up with TRBD1. The V gene's germline CDR1 is ENHRY and CDR2 SYGVKD. The CDR3 extends over 15 amino acids. Trimming at V came to 6 bases and at J to 5 bases, leaving 12 bases not matched to a gene. CDR3 sequence reads: CAISASTGIRYGYTF. CDR3 coding DNA: TGTGCCATCAGCGCTTCGACAGGGATCCGTTATGGCTACACCTTC.

This rearrangement joins TRBV9 to TRBJ2-1; the match to TRBD1 covers 7 bases. The CDR3 has 13 residues. Germline loops: CDR1 SGDLS, CDR2 YYNGEE. The junction had 11 bases not matched to a gene; V was cut back by 7 bases and J by 10 bases. The CDR3 DNA reads as TGTGCCAGCTATCCCGTCATGACAGGGGAGCAGTTCTTC. It yields the protein CASYPVMTGEQFF.

The rearrangement links TRBV7-2 to TRBJ1-1; the D gene is possibly TRBD1 (5 bases). This CDR3 has 13 amino acids. Germline lookup yields CDR1 SGHTA and CDR2 FQGNSA. The germline V and J ends were trimmed by 4 bases and 1 base, with 7 bases remaining between them. CDR3 bases: TGTGCCAGCAGCTCCCAGGGGAACACTGAAGCTTTCTTT. Translated: CASSSQGNTEAFF.

In its sample, this clone was seen once. This chain connects TRBV27 to TRBJ2-1; TRBD2 matches at 11 bases. Germline V CDR1 and CDR2: MNHEY, SMNVEV (reference sequence). The ends lost 5 bases at V and 5 bases at J; junction bases unmatched: 5. The CDR3 has 15 residues. The CDR3 protein is CASSRGTSGDNEQFF. The DNA of the CDR3 is TGTGCCAGCAGTCGTGGGACTAGCGGAGACAATGAGCAGTTCTTC.

This chain links TRBV5-6 with TRBJ2-3, with D unresolved. Trimming removed 1 base at V and 5 bases at J, with 11 bases between. CDR1 and CDR2 (germline): SGHDT, YYEEEE. The CDR3 has 14 amino acids. CDR3 in DNA: TGTGCCAGCAGCTTGTCGGTCACCGGAGATACGCAGTATTTT. Encoded protein: CASSLSVTGDTQYF.

The chain recombines TRBV7-9 with TRBJ2-4; D possibly corresponds to TRBD1 (7 bases). The CDR3 contains 14 residues. V was shortened by 5 bases and J by 4 bases, with 12 bases between the two germline ends. From germline, CDR1 is SEHNR and CDR2 FQNEAQ (reference sequence). The CDR3 bases are TGTGCCAGCAGCGTTGCGGGACAGAAAAACATTCAGTACTTC. Translating gives CASSVAGQKNIQYF.

The chain uses TRBV28 and TRBJ2-7; 7 positions agree with TRBD1. This CDR3 has 14 amino acids. The trim removed 3 bases at V and 6 bases at J, leaving 8 bases unmatched. In germline, CDR1 is MDHEN, CDR2 SYDVKM. The CDR3 reads CASSFPTGWSEQYF. DNA of the CDR3: TGTGCCAGCAGTTTTCCGACAGGGTGGAGCGAGCAGTACTTC.

This clone was found once. This chain joins TRBV9 and TRBJ1-2, with D possibly TRBD1 on 5 matching bases. Per germline, CDR1 SGDLS and CDR2 YYNGEE. V lost 4 bases and J lost 3, with 16 bases in between. The CDR3 runs 15 residues. The CDR3 reads CASSPRTGDDYGYTF. DNA for the CDR3: TGTGCCAGCAGCCCCCGCACAGGAGACGACTATGGCTACACCTTC.

The rearrangement links TRBV30 to TRBJ1-4; D is undetermined. CDR3 length: 13 residues. Germline loops: CDR1 GTSNPN, CDR2 SVGIG (reference sequence). The V end lost 3 bases, the J end lost 1 base, and 6 bases lay between the germline ends. The CDR3 sequence: CAWRWQTNEKLFF. The DNA for the CDR3 is TGTGCCTGGAGGTGGCAAACTAATGAAAAACTGTTTTTT.

This chain links TRBV19 with TRBJ2-3; perhaps TRBD1 as D (6 bases). V was pared by 3 bases and J by 0 bases, with 10 bases between. The CDR3 has 15 amino acids. Germline assignment: CDR1 LNHDA and CDR2 SQIVND (reference sequence). The CDR3 DNA sequence: TGTGCCAGTAGTATCGGGACAACTAGCACAGATACGCAGTATTTT. It translates to CASSIGTTSTDTQYF.

The chain is built from TRBV28 and TRBJ2-3; TRBD2 is a possible D gene (6 bases). V gave up 4 bases and J gave up 2 bases, with 13 bases separating them. Germline V lookup: CDR1 MDHEN, CDR2 SYDVKM. The length of the CDR3 is 15 residues. CDR3 nucleotides: TGTGCCAGCAGTTACGGGACTTACCTCACAGATACGCAGTATTTT. Amino acid sequence: CASSYGTYLTDTQYF.

The chain employs TRBV19 and TRBJ1-4, with TRBD1 matching 8 bases. With 9 bases clipped from V and 7 bases from J, the junction kept 1 base outside the gene matches. In germline, CDR1 is LNHDA, CDR2 SQIVND (reference sequence). CDR3 size: 11 residues. The CDR3 DNA reads as TGTGCCAGCGACAGGGGTGAAAAACTGTTTTTT. Amino acids: CASDRGEKLFF.

The chain couples TRBV10-3 to TRBJ2-7, with unresolved D. The germline V and J ends were trimmed by 0 bases and 2 bases, with 11 bases remaining between them. The germline V gene has CDR1 ENHRY and CDR2 SYGVKD. The CDR3 is made up of 15 amino acids. The CDR3 nucleotides read TGTGCCATCAGTGAGTCTTTCCGCGGAACCTACGAGCAGTACTTC. This sequence encodes CAISESFRGTYEQYF.

This chain joins TRBV7-2 and TRBJ2-1; D perhaps matches TRBD2 (5 bases). Germline lookup yields CDR1 SGHTA and CDR2 FQGNSA. Trimming shortened V by 5 bases and J by 12 bases, and 14 bases separated the two germline ends. CDR3 length equals 12 residues. The CDR3 protein is CASSGSGSSQFF. CDR3 nucleotide sequence: TGTGCCAGCAGCGGGTCTGGGAGCTCGCAGTTCTTC.

The chain couples TRBV15 to TRBJ1-2; 7 bases fit TRBD1. Germline CDR1 is LNHNV and CDR2 is YYDKDF (reference sequence). V was clipped by 1 base and J by 4 bases; unmatched bases: 15. The CDR3 covers 18 residues. This CDR3 reads CATSRGYRQGGWSYGYTF. CDR3 nucleotide sequence: TGTGCCACCAGCAGAGGATACCGACAGGGAGGTTGGAGCTATGGCTACACCTTC.

V is TRBV6-5 and J is TRBJ1-2; 8 bases fit TRBD1. CDR1 and CDR2 (germline): MNHEY, SVGAGI. The CDR3 has 13 amino acids. Trimming removed 6 bases from V and 8 bases from J; junction bases left unmatched: 8. In DNA, the CDR3 is TGTGCCAGCAGCCCGACAGGGGTTCGGGGCTACACCTTC. It yields the protein CASSPTGVRGYTF.

The J gene is TRBJ1-1, the V gene TRBV5-1, with 7 positions matching TRBD1. The CDR3 consists of 16 residues. Germline V gene sequence: CDR1 SGHRS, CDR2 YFSETQ. The V segment lost 0 bases and the J segment 1 base; nucleotides outside the gene matches: 6. CDR3: CASSLERGRQNTEAFF. The CDR3 coding sequence is TGCGCCAGCAGCTTGGAAAGGGGGCGGCAGAACACTGAAGCTTTCTTT.

The chain links TRBV7-9 to TRBJ2-2, with D perhaps TRBD1 (5 bases). Per germline, CDR1 SEHNR and CDR2 FQNEAQ (reference sequence). The V end was cut by 1 base, the J end by 3 bases, with 9 bases between. CDR3 length: 15 amino acids. The CDR3 loop reads CASSLVRADTGELFF. CDR3 coding DNA: TGTGCCAGCAGCTTAGTCAGGGCTGACACCGGGGAGCTGTTTTTT.

The chain combines TRBV27 with TRBJ2-7; the match to TRBD1 covers 9 bases. J lost 5 bases, V lost 6 bases, and 8 bases had no gene match. Germline V CDR1 and CDR2: MNHEY, SMNVEV (reference sequence). The CDR3 totals 14 residues. The CDR3 sequence is CASRPGQGFHEQYF. CDR3 bases: TGTGCCAGCAGACCGGGACAGGGTTTCCACGAGCAGTACTTC.